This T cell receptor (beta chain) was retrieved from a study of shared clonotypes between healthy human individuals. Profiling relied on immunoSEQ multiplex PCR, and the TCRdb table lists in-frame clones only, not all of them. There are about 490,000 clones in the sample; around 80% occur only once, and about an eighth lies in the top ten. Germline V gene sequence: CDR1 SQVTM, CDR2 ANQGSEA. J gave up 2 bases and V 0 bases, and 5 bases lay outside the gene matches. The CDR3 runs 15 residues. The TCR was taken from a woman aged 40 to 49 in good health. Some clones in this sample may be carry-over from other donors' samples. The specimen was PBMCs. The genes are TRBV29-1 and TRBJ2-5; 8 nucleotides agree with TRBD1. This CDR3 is CSVEEAGTGQETQYF. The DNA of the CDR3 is TGCAGCGTTGAAGAAGCCGGGACAGGACAAGAGACCCAGTACTTC.